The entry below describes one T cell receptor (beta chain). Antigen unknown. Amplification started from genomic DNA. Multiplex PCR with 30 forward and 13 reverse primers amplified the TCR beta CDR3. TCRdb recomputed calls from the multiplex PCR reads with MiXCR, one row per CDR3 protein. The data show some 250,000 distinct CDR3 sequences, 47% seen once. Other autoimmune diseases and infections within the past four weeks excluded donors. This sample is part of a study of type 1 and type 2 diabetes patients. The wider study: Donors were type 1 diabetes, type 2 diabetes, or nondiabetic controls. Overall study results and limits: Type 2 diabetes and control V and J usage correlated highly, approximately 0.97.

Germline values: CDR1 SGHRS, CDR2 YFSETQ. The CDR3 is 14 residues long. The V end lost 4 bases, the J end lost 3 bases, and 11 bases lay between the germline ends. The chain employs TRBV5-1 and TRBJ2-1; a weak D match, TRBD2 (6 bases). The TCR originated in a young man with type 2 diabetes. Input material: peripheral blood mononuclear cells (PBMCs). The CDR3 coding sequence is TGCGCCAGCAGCCGTACGACTAGCTACAATGAGCAGTTCTTC. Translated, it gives CASSRTTSYNEQFF.